The 20 T cell receptor beta chains presented below share a single source sample, sequenced in a study of T cell repertoires in ileal Crohn's disease. The assay was immunoSEQ multiplex PCR, and TCRdb's table has in-frame clones only and misses some. Found here are thousands of clones, around 82% of them singletons; the top ten hold approximately 9.9%. Sequencing used ileal tissue. The receptors stem from an adult with Crohn's disease.

The chain has TRBV2 and TRBJ2-7, with D tentatively TRBD1 (5 bases). The CDR3 length is 13 residues. V was trimmed by 8 bases and J by 0 bases, leaving 11 bases between them. In germline, CDR1 is SNHLY, CDR2 FYNNEI. In nucleotides, the CDR3 is TGTGCCAGCGTTCCGGACAACTCCTACGAGCAGTACTTC. Residues: CASVPDNSYEQYF.

Only one count was recorded for this clone. V is TRBV29-1 and J is TRBJ2-1; 8 nucleotides match TRBD2. Losses at the gene ends were 1 base for V and 8 bases for J; bases not matched to a gene: 13. The germline CDR1 and CDR2 sequences are SQVTM and ANQGSEA. The CDR3 is 16 residues long. In DNA, the CDR3 is TGCAGCGTTGAAGGAGGCAGGACTAGCACAAACTATGAGCAGTTCTTC. Translating it yields CSVEGGRTSTNYEQFF.

The chain recombines TRBV7-2 with TRBJ2-1; a possible D gene is TRBD2 (5 bases). Germline V gene data show CDR1 as SGHTA and CDR2 as FQGNSA. The germline V and J ends were trimmed by 5 bases and 7 bases, with 18 bases remaining between them. CDR3 length: 15 amino acids. This chain's CDR3 is CASSTLPGRGNEQFF. The CDR3 DNA follows: TGTGCCAGCAGCACTCTCCCGGGAAGAGGGAATGAGCAGTTCTTC.

This clone is termed medium-sized. The V and J genes are TRBV27 and TRBJ2-7, with D hard to call. This CDR3 spans 10 amino acids. V lost 8 bases to trimming and J lost 2 bases, with 4 bases between them. Germline V gives CDR1 MNHEY, CDR2 SMNVEV (reference sequence). This chain's CDR3 is CASPAYEQYF. CDR3 DNA: TGTGCCAGCCCCGCCTACGAGCAGTACTTC.

V and J are TRBV30 and TRBJ2-3, with 11 bases lining up with TRBD1. With 5 bases clipped from V and 1 base from J, the junction kept 2 bases outside the gene matches. There are 14 residues in the CDR3. Germline V lookup: CDR1 GTSNPN, CDR2 SVGIG (reference sequence). CDR3 nucleotides: TGTGCCTGGGGGACAGGGGGGGGCACAGATACGCAGTATTTT. Amino acid sequence: CAWGTGGGTDTQYF. Full variable domain (outside the CDR3, taken from reference TRBV30 and TRBJ2-3): SQTIHQWPATLVQPVGSPLSLECTVEGTSNPNLYWYRQAAGRGLQLLFYSVGIGQISSEVPQNLSASRPQDRQFILSSKKLLLSDSGFYLCAWGTGGGTDTQYFGPGTRLTVL.

The rearrangement uses TRBV28 and TRBJ1-1; D not certain. This CDR3 region has 11 residues. Between the trimmed V and J ends, which lost 7 bases and 1 base, there was a span of 4 bases. The germline gives CDR1 MDHEN, CDR2 SYDVKM. The CDR3: CASTKNTEAFF. The CDR3 DNA reads as TGTGCCAGCACTAAGAACACTGAAGCTTTCTTT.

This clone was seen more than once but under ten times. The CDR3 sequence: CASSPGQGGGTQYF. The DNA for the CDR3 is TGTGCCAGCAGCCCGGGACAGGGAGGCGGTACGCAGTATTTT. V is TRBV9 and J is TRBJ2-3, with 9 bases that match TRBD1. This CDR3 has 14 amino acids. Germline values: CDR1 SGDLS, CDR2 YYNGEE. With 4 bases clipped from V and 8 bases from J, the junction kept 8 bases outside the gene matches.

The rearrangement joins TRBV6-1 to TRBJ2-3, with 7 bases lining up with TRBD2. Per the germline V gene, CDR1 is MNHNS and CDR2 is SASEGT. Trimming removed 1 base from V and 1 base from J; junction bases left unmatched: 5. The length of the CDR3 is 16 residues. The CDR3 region is CASSEGLGRGTDTQYF. CDR3 nucleotides: TGTGCCAGCAGTGAAGGACTAGGGAGGGGCACAGATACGCAGTATTTT.

The gene calls are TRBV28 and TRBJ2-4; tentatively, D is TRBD1 (5 bases). Germline values: CDR1 MDHEN, CDR2 SYDVKM. The CDR3 covers 17 residues. Trimming left V 3 bases short and J 6 bases short, with 21 bases between. The CDR3 region is CASSFEGGRVTGNIQYF. In DNA, the CDR3 is TGTGCCAGCAGTTTTGAAGGCGGCAGGGTTACGGGAAACATTCAGTACTTC. The full variable domain, rest sourced from reference TRBV28 and TRBJ2-4, is DVKVTQSSRYLVKRTGEKVFLECVQDMDHENMFWYRQDPGLGLRLIYFSYDVKMKEKGDIPEGYSVSREKKERFSLILESASTNQTSMYLCASSFEGGRVTGNIQYFGAGTRLSVL.

The V call is TRBV5-4, the J call TRBJ2-3, with 10 bases aligning to TRBD2. CDR3 length equals 15 residues. Trimming cost V 2 bases and J 9 bases; bases outside gene matches: 9. CDR1 is SGHNT, CDR2 YYREEE, per germline (reference sequence). Here the CDR3 DNA reads TGTGCCAGCAGCTTACGAGCGGGGGGGCCGGAGACGCAGTATTTT. Amino acids: CASSLRAGGPETQYF.

This chain joins TRBV18 and TRBJ2-7; 11 bases map to TRBD1. This CDR3 is 14 amino acids long. Germline trimming cut 3 bases from V and 3 bases from J; bases unmatched to any gene: 1. Looked up from germline, CDR1 is KGHSH and CDR2 is LQKENI. The chain's CDR3 is CASSPGTGGYEQYF. Written as DNA, the CDR3 is TGTGCCAGCTCACCCGGGACAGGGGGCTACGAGCAGTACTTC.

The rearrangement joins TRBV2 to TRBJ2-7; 10 bases map to TRBD2. The ends lost 6 bases at V and 2 bases at J; junction bases unmatched: 16. The germline V gene encodes CDR1 SNHLY and CDR2 FYNNEI. The CDR3 loop spans 18 amino acids. The CDR3 region has the DNA TGTGCCAGCAGCCTGTCGAGTAGCGGGGGGCTAACGGCCTACGAGCAGTACTTC. Translation: CASSLSSSGGLTAYEQYF. The full variable domain, in which reference TRBV2 and TRBJ2-7 provide the parts outside the CDR3, is EPEVTQTPSHQVTQMGQEVILRCVPISNHLYFYWYRQILGQKVEFLVSFYNNEISEKSEIFDDQFSVERPDGSNFTLKIRSTKLEDSAMYFCASSLSSSGGLTAYEQYFGPGTRLTVT.

This clone was seen a handful of times. The chain couples TRBV21-1 to TRBJ1-5; the table gives TRBD1 as D, unverified against the DNA. TRBV21-1 represents a pseudogene. The CDR3 contains 13 residues. In DNA, the CDR3 is TGTGCCAGCAGCAAGAAGGGGGCGGAGGCCCAGCATTTT. It is translated as CASSKKGAEAQHF.

This clone was picked up one time. V and J are TRBV30 and TRBJ1-5; D possibly corresponds to TRBD1 (5 bases). Deletions cut 0 bases from V and 1 base from J, with 16 bases between. CDR3 length: 17 amino acids. Germline V gene data show CDR1 as GTSNPN and CDR2 as SVGIG (reference sequence). CDR3 sequence: CAWSVHGGGRSNQPQHF. The CDR3 DNA is TGTGCCTGGAGTGTACACGGGGGTGGGAGAAGCAATCAGCCCCAGCATTTT.

This clone was seen once. The chain uses TRBV7-6 and TRBJ1-2; 8 nucleotides match TRBD1. J gave up 7 bases and V 3 bases, and 10 bases lay outside the gene matches. This CDR3 contains 15 residues. CDR1 SGHVS and CDR2 FNYEAQ come from the germline V gene. The CDR3 sequence is CASSLSGQGIGGYTF. The DNA for the CDR3 is TGTGCCAGCAGCTTGTCCGGACAGGGTATAGGTGGCTACACCTTC.

The chain recombines TRBV30 with TRBJ2-2; 10 bases align to TRBD2. Per the germline V gene, CDR1 is GTSNPN and CDR2 is SVGIG (reference sequence). The trim removed 2 bases at V and 5 bases at J, leaving 5 bases unmatched. The CDR3 is made up of 15 amino acids. CDR3 sequence (DNA): TGTGCCTGGAGTATACTAGCGGGGCGAACCGGGGAGCTGTTTTTT. It is translated as CAWSILAGRTGELFF.

The rearrangement uses TRBV18 and TRBJ1-5; possibly TRBD1 for D (5 bases). V lost 6 bases to trimming and J lost 5 bases, with 11 bases between them. Germline-derived CDR1 and CDR2 are KGHSH and LQKENI. This CDR3 comprises 13 residues. CDR3 nucleotide sequence: TGTGCCAGCTCCCGGGGGGTTGATCAGCCCCAGCATTTT. Protein: CASSRGVDQPQHF.

The gene calls are TRBV9 and TRBJ2-3; possibly TRBD1 for D (6 bases). The CDR3 spans 15 residues. Per germline, CDR1 SGDLS and CDR2 YYNGEE. V lost 3 bases, J lost 5 bases, and 16 bases lay in between. CDR3 loop: CASSGGQPRQDTQYF. CDR3 DNA sequence: TGTGCCAGCAGCGGAGGACAGCCGAGGCAAGATACGCAGTATTTT.

V is TRBV2 and J is TRBJ2-7; D is possibly TRBD1 (6 bases). Germline V gene sequence: CDR1 SNHLY, CDR2 FYNNEI. V lost 6 bases and J 9 bases, leaving 18 bases between the germline ends. This CDR3 has 13 residues. This chain's CDR3 is CASSTDRIQGQYF. As DNA, the CDR3 is TGTGCCAGCAGCACGGACAGAATCCAGGGGCAGTACTTC.

This chain joins TRBV6-4 and TRBJ2-3; D remains unclear. This CDR3 comprises 13 residues. In germline, CDR1 is MRHNA, CDR2 SNTAGT. V was clipped by 0 bases and J by 8 bases, with 9 bases between them. The CDR3 sequence is CASSDSQASTQYF. The CDR3 region has the DNA TGTGCCAGCAGTGACTCTCAGGCCAGTACGCAGTATTTT.